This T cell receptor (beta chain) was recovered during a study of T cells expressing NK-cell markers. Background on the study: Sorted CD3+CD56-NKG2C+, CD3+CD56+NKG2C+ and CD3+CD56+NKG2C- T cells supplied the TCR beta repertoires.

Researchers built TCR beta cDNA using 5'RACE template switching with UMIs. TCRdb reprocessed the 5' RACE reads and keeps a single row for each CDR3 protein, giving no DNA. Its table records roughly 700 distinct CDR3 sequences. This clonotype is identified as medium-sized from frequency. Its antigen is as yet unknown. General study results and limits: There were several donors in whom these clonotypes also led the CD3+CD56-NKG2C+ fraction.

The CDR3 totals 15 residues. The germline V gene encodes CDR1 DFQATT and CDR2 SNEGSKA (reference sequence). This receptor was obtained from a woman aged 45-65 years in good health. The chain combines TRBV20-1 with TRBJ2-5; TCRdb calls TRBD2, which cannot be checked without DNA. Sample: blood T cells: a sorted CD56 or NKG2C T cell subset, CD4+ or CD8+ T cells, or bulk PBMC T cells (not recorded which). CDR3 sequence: CSARVLAGVVETQYF.